This record covers a single T cell receptor (beta chain). The count of this clonotype is one. The target of this receptor is not known. No clone much larger than this one lies a single base away; base qualities are absent. Resting on one read, the evidence is weak. This entry is derived from a study of CD8+CD57+ T cells in acquired aplastic anemia listed by TCRdb under 2018. For the wider study: DNA extracted from sorted CD4+ and CD8+ cells had a mean of around 3.3 ug, with a range of roughly 0.19 to 27.4 ug. What the work shows at the level of the full study, not this receptor alone: Between patients and healthy controls, no significant difference in CD8+ Simpson's diversity was found (P=0.060). Roughly 30 CD8+ CDR3 sequences were shared between patients and controls but appeared highly expressed in patients and within their immunodominant clones.

Genomic DNA was used as template for profiling of TCR beta VDJ combinations and CDR3 sequences. TCR repertoire sequencing was run on an Illumina HiSeq 2000. As for how the authors treated the data: Repertoires were assessed using TRBV/TRBJ rearrangement plots, CDR3 size and DJ length profiles, and Simpson's diversity index. The immunodominant clone was defined as the most abundant DNA sequence in deep sequencing data. CDR3 amino acid sequences were checked for sharing between subjects and were compared against published repertoires and the VDJdb database. The public reads were quality trimmed at Q25 with fastp and then assembled into clones with MiXCR by TCRdb, keeping productive beta chains. Merged by CDR3 protein, the rows form single entries marked with the most common genes and DNA. It is TCRdb's table, rather than the study itself, that gives the V and J calls and clone size. The sample includes approximately 270,000 distinct CDR3 sequences, with around 60% observed a single time. The top ten constitute 6.5% to 10% of the sample.

The CDR3 goes from the cysteine to the phenylalanine over 14 residues. CDR3 DNA only is kept here, 42 bases in frame from base 1. Trimming costs V 3 bases and J 4 bases, and their ends lie 12 bases apart. The germline V gene (reference sequence) provides CDR1 LNHDA and CDR2 SQIVND. In this study, sorted CD4+ and CD8+ T cells from the blood of healthy subjects and of severe aplastic anemia patients had their TCR repertoires deep-sequenced. Ficoll-Paque density gradient centrifugation was used to isolate peripheral blood mononuclear cells. CD4+ and CD8+ T cells were sorted by FACS or magnetic beads before DNA extraction.

The chain joins TRBV19 to TRBJ1-2; a tentative D match to TRBD1 spans 5 bases. The sample consisted of sorted CD4+, CD8+, or CD8+CD57+ T cells (not recorded which) from PBMCs. This clonotype was obtained from a human donor with severe aplastic anemia or a healthy control (not recorded which). The CDR3 here reads CASSIQGGFYGYTF. The nucleotide sequence reads TGTGCCAGTAGTATCCAGGGTGGGTTCTATGGCTACACCTTC.